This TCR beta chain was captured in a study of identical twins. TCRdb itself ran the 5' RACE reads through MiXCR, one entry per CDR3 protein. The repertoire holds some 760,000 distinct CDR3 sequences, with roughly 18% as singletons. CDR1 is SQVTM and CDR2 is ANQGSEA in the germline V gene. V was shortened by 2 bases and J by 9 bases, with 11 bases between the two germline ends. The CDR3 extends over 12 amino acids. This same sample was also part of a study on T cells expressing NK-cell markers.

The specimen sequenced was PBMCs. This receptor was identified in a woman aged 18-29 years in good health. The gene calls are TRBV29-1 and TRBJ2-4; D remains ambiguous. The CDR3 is CSVESGRGIQYF. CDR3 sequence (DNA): TGCAGCGTTGAATCCGGGCGCGGCATTCAGTACTTC.